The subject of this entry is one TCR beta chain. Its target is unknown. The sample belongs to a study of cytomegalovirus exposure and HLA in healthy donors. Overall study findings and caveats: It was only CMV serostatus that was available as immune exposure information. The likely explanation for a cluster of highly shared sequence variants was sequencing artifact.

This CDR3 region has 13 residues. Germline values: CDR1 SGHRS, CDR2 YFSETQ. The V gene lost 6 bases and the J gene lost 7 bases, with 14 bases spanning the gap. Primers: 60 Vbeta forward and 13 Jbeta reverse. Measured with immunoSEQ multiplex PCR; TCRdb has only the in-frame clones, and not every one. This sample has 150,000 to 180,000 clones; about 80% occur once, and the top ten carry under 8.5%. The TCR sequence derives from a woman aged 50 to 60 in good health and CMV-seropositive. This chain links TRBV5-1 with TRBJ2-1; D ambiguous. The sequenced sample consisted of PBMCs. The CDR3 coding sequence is TGCGCCAGCAAGGCCGGAGAGGCGAATGAGCAGTTCTTC. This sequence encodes CASKAGEANEQFF.